Below, 17 T cell receptor beta chains from the same sample are listed, as sequenced in a study of OX40 agonist ivuxolimab in advanced cancers. TCRdb keeps only in-frame clones here, not all; method: immunoSEQ multiplex PCR. The data contain around 40,000 clones, less than 90% of them singletons. The sequencing here drew on CD4+ or CD8+ T cells sorted from blood, taken in a trial of the OX40 agonist ivuxolimab. All receptors derive from an adult with an advanced solid tumor such as melanoma, head and neck, liver or kidney cancer.

This chain connects TRBV27 to TRBJ2-3, with D perhaps TRBD1 or TRBD2 (5 bases each). This CDR3 region has 14 residues. Trimming took off 6 bases at V and 8 bases at J, with 18 bases between the two ends. The germline gives CDR1 MNHEY, CDR2 SMNVEV (reference sequence). The CDR3 sequence: CASSSGARLSTQYF. The CDR3 DNA is TGTGCCAGCAGCTCCGGGGCTAGATTAAGTACGCAGTATTTT.

The CDR3 coding sequence is TGTGCCAGCAGTGACTTAGAAGCTTTCTTT. It yields the protein CASSDLEAFF. The rearrangement links TRBV2 to TRBJ1-1; D is unclear. Germline loops: CDR1 SNHLY, CDR2 FYNNEI. Trimming pared 3 bases from V and 8 bases from J, leaving 4 bases between. CDR3 length: 10 residues.

The count of this clone is one. This chain links TRBV30 with TRBJ2-6; TRBD1 is a possible D gene (7 bases). Trimming stripped 4 bases from V and 0 bases from J, with 16 bases between. CDR1 is GTSNPN, CDR2 SVGIG, per germline (reference sequence). There are 17 residues in the CDR3. This CDR3 reads CAWTRRDSPSGANVLTF. Written as DNA, the CDR3 is TGTGCCTGGACTAGGAGGGACAGCCCCTCTGGGGCCAACGTCCTGACTTTC.

The rearrangement links TRBV10-1 to TRBJ1-5; D remains unclear. The CDR3 is 14 amino acids. Germline V gives CDR1 WNHNN, CDR2 SYGVQD (reference sequence). V lost 6 bases and J 6 bases, leaving 15 bases between the germline ends. The CDR3 sequence: CASSVLVISQPQHF. The CDR3 nucleotides are TGCGCCAGCAGCGTCCTGGTGATCAGTCAGCCCCAGCATTTT.

V gene TRBV5-1 combines with J gene TRBJ2-3; 7 bases are shared with TRBD2. Germline CDR1 reads SGHRS; CDR2 reads YFSETQ. The CDR3 sequence is 16 residues long. V shed 0 bases, J shed 3 bases, and the junction held 7 bases outside the gene matches. The DNA of the CDR3 is TGCGCCAGCAGCTTGGAAGGGCTAGCGGTGACAGATACGCAGTATTTT. Protein: CASSLEGLAVTDTQYF.

The genes are TRBV28 and TRBJ1-2; D is unresolved. V was shortened by 6 bases and J by 4 bases, with 15 bases between the two germline ends. CDR1 and CDR2 (germline): MDHEN, SYDVKM. The length of the CDR3 is 14 residues. The CDR3 nucleotides are TGTGCCAGCAGCAGAACCGGGATTCTCTATGGCTACACCTTC. The encoded protein is CASSRTGILYGYTF.

This chain uses TRBV7-9 with TRBJ2-7; D unclear. The CDR3 spans 13 residues. The V gene lost 1 base and the J gene lost 3 bases, with 7 bases spanning the gap. The germline V gene encodes CDR1 SEHNR and CDR2 FQNEAQ (reference sequence). The CDR3: CASSLVNNYEQYF. CDR3 nucleotides: TGTGCCAGCAGCTTAGTAAATAACTACGAGCAGTACTTC.

A word on this clone: The same CDR3 arises from other DNA sequences in this sample as well. The gene calls are TRBV28 and TRBJ1-1; D call uncertain. V was trimmed by 3 bases and J by 1 base, leaving 6 bases between them. CDR3 size: 13 residues. Germline V lookup: CDR1 MDHEN, CDR2 SYDVKM. This CDR3 reads CASSFRRNTEAFF. CDR3 nucleotides: TGTGCCAGCAGTTTTCGGAGGAACACTGAAGCTTTCTTT.

The chain recombines TRBV7-9 with TRBJ2-5; a weak D match, TRBD2 (6 bases). Trimming took 0 bases from V and 4 from J, leaving 12 bases between them. The CDR3 has 15 amino acids. Germline V CDR1 and CDR2: SEHNR, FQNEAQ (reference sequence). CDR3 DNA: TGTGCCAGCAGCTTAGCGAGCGCGGGGCGAGAGACCCAGTACTTC. This encodes CASSLASAGRETQYF.

The J gene is TRBJ1-5, the V gene TRBV6-5; no definite D call. Trimming pared 5 bases from V and 2 bases from J, leaving 10 bases between. CDR3 length equals 14 residues. Germline V gene data show CDR1 as MNHEY and CDR2 as SVGAGI. The CDR3 is CASSPQNGNQPQHF. The CDR3 region has the DNA TGTGCCAGCAGTCCACAGAATGGCAATCAGCCCCAGCATTTT.

The J gene is TRBJ2-7, the V gene TRBV6-5; TRBD1 aligns across 7 bases. With 1 base clipped from V and 3 bases from J, the junction kept 6 bases outside the gene matches. CDR3 length: 15 amino acids. CDR1 is MNHEY, CDR2 SVGAGI, per germline. The CDR3 bases are TGTGCCAGCAGTTACTTGACAGGGATGAGCTACGAGCAGTACTTC. It yields the protein CASSYLTGMSYEQYF.

This clone has a single count. The rearrangement links TRBV9 to TRBJ2-2, with 7 bases matching TRBD1. The ends lost 1 base at V and 6 bases at J; junction bases unmatched: 0. The length of the CDR3 is 13 residues. Germline CDR1 and CDR2: SGDLS and YYNGEE. CDR3 in amino acids: CASSVQGAGELFF. The CDR3 region has the DNA TGTGCCAGCAGCGTACAGGGGGCCGGGGAGCTGTTTTTT.

V and J are TRBV2 and TRBJ1-1, with 7 positions matching TRBD1. The CDR3 contains 14 residues. Germline values: CDR1 SNHLY, CDR2 FYNNEI. V was pared by 6 bases and J by 3 bases, with 7 bases of the junction left unmatched. Here the CDR3 reads CASRDRTGYTEAFF. The CDR3 bases are TGTGCCAGCAGAGATCGGACAGGATACACTGAAGCTTTCTTT.

Here the CDR3 reads CASSSGTENEKLFF. The CDR3 nucleotides read TGTGCCAGCTCATCCGGGACAGAGAATGAAAAACTGTTTTTT. V gene TRBV18 combines with J gene TRBJ1-4, with 7 bases lining up with TRBD1. CDR1 KGHSH and CDR2 LQKENI come from the germline V gene. The CDR3 runs 14 residues. V shed 5 bases and J 5 bases; nucleotides not matched to a gene: 5.

The chain uses TRBV18 and TRBJ2-5; no clear D. CDR1 and CDR2 (germline): KGHSH, LQKENI. This CDR3 spans 12 amino acids. V gave up 3 bases and J gave up 5 bases, with 7 bases separating them. As DNA, the CDR3 is TGTGCCAGCTCACCGAGCTCGGAGACCCAGTACTTC. Residues: CASSPSSETQYF. Together with reference TRBV18 and TRBJ2-5, the CDR3 gives the full variable domain: NAGVMQNPRHLVRRRGQEARLRCSPMKGHSHVYWYRQLPEEGLKFMVYLQKENIIDESGMPKERFSAEFPKEGPSILRIQQVVRGDSAAYFCASSPSSETQYFGPGTRLLVL.

This sequence joins TRBV29-1 and TRBJ2-5, with D tentatively TRBD2 (5 bases). V dropped 0 bases and J dropped 7 bases, with 6 bases sitting between them. The CDR3 totals 11 residues. CDR1 and CDR2 from the germline V gene are SQVTM and ANQGSEA. In DNA form, the CDR3 reads TGCAGCGTTGAAGATGCGGGGACCCAGTACTTC. It yields the protein CSVEDAGTQYF.

This clone was observed once. Different DNA sequences within this sample yield the same CDR3. The chain recombines TRBV5-1 with TRBJ2-5, with 12 nucleotides matching TRBD2. The CDR3 has 15 amino acids. The germline gives CDR1 SGHRS, CDR2 YFSETQ. V lost 4 bases, J lost 5 bases, and 6 bases stayed unmatched. In nucleotides, the CDR3 is TGCGCCAGCAGCCAGACTAGCGGGAGAGGCGAGACCCAGTACTTC. It translates to CASSQTSGRGETQYF.